This T cell receptor (beta chain) was recovered during a study of cytomegalovirus exposure and HLA in healthy donors (dated by TCRdb to about 2017). Context from the whole study: An earlier analysis of some 620 of the donors reported 250 to 350 Gb of sequence data and 95 million to 120 million unique TCR beta sequences obtained from around 170 million T cells. To predict cytomegalovirus infection status, the study brought together high-throughput TCR immunosequencing, statistical association of individual TCRs with disease status, and machine learning. To decide whether each TCR beta V gene segment behaved as functional or pseudogenic, an earlier analysis of fewer than 750 of the donors relied on high-throughput TCR beta sequencing. A later analysis re-examined previously published TCR beta repertoires from just over 650 donors and added high-resolution HLA genotyping to investigate patterns of TCR occurrence. On average, around 240,000 unique TCR beta nucleotide sequences were sequenced per donor among 398 genotyped donors of the cohort, with roughly 18% of those sequences being non-productive. In the later analysis, no new phenotypic data were used to find candidate immune exposures; instead, reliance was placed on TCR beta sequences and their occurrence across donors. Donor age, sex, ethnicity and CMV serostatus were collected together with the repertoire data. Typing coverage varied by locus: roughly 629-640 donors for A, B, C, DRB1 and DQB1; 500 to 550 for DQA1; nearly 610 for DPA1; roughly 450 for DPB1. Both class I and class II loci were covered by HLA typing, at four-digit resolution. Every discovery cohort repertoire had been produced on one sequencing platform. The study aimed to test whether cataloging public T cell receptors could reveal signatures of past pathogen exposure. A separate validation cohort of about 110 different subjects was used in addition to the approximately 700-subject first cohort. A later genetic analysis took genome-wide SNP genotypes for about 55% of the 666 donors and used that subset as a discovery cohort. An early release that covered fewer than 800 HLA-typed donors contained about 300 gigabases of sequencing data and 70 million to 100 million unique TCR sequences. Among the 398 genotyped donors, approximately 77% belonged to the genetic ancestry cluster associated with self-reported Caucasian donors. A handful of DR-DQ haplotypes were handled as single units for association and clustering because linkage in the cohort was strong. Using immunosequencing, the study profiled T cell repertoires from 666 subjects and related those repertoires to cytomegalovirus serostatus. Broad study findings and their caveats: In a later analysis, the rate of TCR association differed among HLA loci, with DRB1 alleles having the most associated TCRs and HLA-C alleles having the fewest. Some IMGT-functional V segments, including TRBV6-2 and TRBV6-3, could not be distinguished by the 87-base-pair reads and were therefore excluded. The cohort was sequenced for TCR beta chains only, and without alpha or paired-chain data the features that could be detected were limited. Roughly uniform sequencing depth across donors was assumed in presence/absence analyses, although this assumption may not hold. HLA typing was unavailable for some donors at each locus, so association tests used only the typed subset. Cytomegalovirus status was reported to be diagnosed by the classifier with high specificity and sensitivity in both the original and validation cohorts. The study gave a list of 150 to 200 TCR beta chains associated with cytomegalovirus. While some public TCRs were present in many individuals, most TCR sequences turned up only very rarely across donors. Assigning TCR associations to individual alleles was difficult when HLA alleles, especially DR and DQ, strongly co-occurred. According to a later analysis, most CMV-associated TCR beta chains appeared to be HLA-restricted, and the HLA associations seemed to be driven largely by CMV exposure. An earlier analysis of approximately 570 of the donors showed that most TCR beta V segments appeared in productive rearrangements either about 90% or about 30% of the time, which broadly matched IMGT annotations. Immune exposure information for the cohort was limited to CMV serostatus. The authors suggested that the approach could potentially be generalized to other disease states and immunological phenotypes. Three of the identified cytomegalovirus-associated TCR beta chains were confirmed in vitro to be specific for cytomegalovirus antigens. Because counts were too low, seventeen rarely observed V segments, including chromosome 9 orphons, were excluded from the earlier analysis of about 500 of the donors. The sequencing pipeline was judged likely to have produced a cluster of highly shared sequence variants as a technical artifact. A later analysis associated 16,951 TCR beta sequences with specific HLA alleles at a false discovery rate of 0.05. A later genetic analysis reported fewer N-insertions in productive TCRs among donors in an Asian-associated ancestry cluster than the roughly 690-donor mean. A further reported finding was that TCR beta sequences accurately predicted the HLA-A and HLA-B alleles for most subjects in the first cohort. Linkage disequilibrium might explain the correlated functional status among segregating V segments, but an unknown experimental factor could not be excluded. A later analysis reported that several top co-occurrence clusters appeared linked to parvovirus B19, influenza, CMV and Epstein-Barr virus. In a later analysis, HLA-associated TCR beta chains showed more clonal expansion and lower generation probabilities than non-associated chains that were equally common. An association between a missense DCLRE1C variant and V-gene and J-gene trimming of TCR beta chains was found in a later genetic analysis and replicated in an independent cohort.

According to the germline V gene (reference sequence), CDR1 reads SSHAT and CDR2 reads FNYEAQ. Measured from the cysteine to the phenylalanine, the CDR3 is 16 residues long. The entry retains the CDR3 DNA only, 48 bases that are in frame from base 1. Regarding this clone: Its antigen is not yet known. One end of the junction does not line up with germline, which may come from a read error.

The cohort consisted of approximately 670 healthy bone marrow donors. Cohort members were all nominally healthy when sampled, although unrecorded immune exposures were likely present. The donor was CMV seronegative and belonged to the group of under 400 seronegative cohort members. A peripheral blood sample was collected from each donor, and TCR beta sequencing was performed on peripheral blood mononuclear cells. Genomic DNA was extracted from the blood cell samples with the Qiagen DNeasy Blood Extraction Kit. Receptor libraries were prepared by the immunoSEQ multiplex PCR assay. A mixture of 60 forward primers for TCR Vbeta segments and 13 reverse primers for TCR Jbeta segments was used in the multiplex PCR. Amplification of the CDR3 region of rearranged TCR beta genes was performed with a multiplex PCR assay on genomic DNA. On the Illumina HiSeq System, the amplified TCR beta libraries were sequenced as 87-base-pair reads. Turning to the authors' computational methods: A later analysis tallied tens of millions of unique TCR beta chains across the 600 to 700 repertoires, and about 10 million of those chains were shared by two or more donors. A nearest-neighbor algorithm error-corrected the raw reads and collapsed the reads into unique sequences, merging closely related sequences to remove PCR and sequencing errors. Alignment of CDR3 sequences to IMGT reference sequences was used to assign V, D and J gene segments. Each retained sequence needed at least a six-nucleotide match to both a V gene segment and a J gene segment. Rearrangements were classified as productive when the CDR3 lacked stop codons and remained in frame with V and J, and all other rearrangements were classified as non-productive. CDR3 was defined by IMGT convention, running from the second conserved V-encoded cysteine to the conserved J-encoded phenylalanine. The earlier analysis of about 610 of the donors excluded any sequence lacking an unambiguous match to a single V gene segment. An earlier analysis of fewer than 650 of the donors classified V segments as functional when productive rearrangements were above 56.7% and as segregating when the standard deviation between donors was above 5%. A statistical classification framework was built to diagnose cytomegalovirus status from the catalog of TCR beta chain sequences. V and J gene assignment, in a later analysis, came from comparing TCR nucleotide sequences with IMGT/GENE-DB human TR gene sequences. A later analysis assigned CDR3 sequences and most-parsimonious VDJ recombination scenarios with the TCRdist pipeline. A later analysis defined each TCR beta chain by its CDR3 amino acid sequence plus V-gene family, and excluded reads lacking a unique V-gene family. As a way to deal with suspected cross-contamination and a sequencing artifact, a later analysis dropped 640 or so nucleotide sequences that were highly shared and had low generation probability. In a later analysis, a clonal expansion index for each public chain was calculated from normalized within-repertoire ranks of inferred template counts. In a later analysis, generation probabilities were computed using a VDJ recombination model fitted to out-of-frame rearrangements, and the results were checked against IGoR. A later analysis scored TCR-TCR, TCR-HLA and TCR-CMV co-occurrence with hypergeometric tests, applying a repertoire-size bias correction to TCR pairs. A later analysis estimated false discovery rates by permuting HLA or CMV assignments 20 times. A later analysis grouped co-occurring TCRs with DBSCAN, adding TCRdist sequence similarity when clustering within HLA-allele-positive subsets. Co-occurrence clustering excluded repertoires with fewer than 30,000 or more than 120,000 public chains, plus five with anomalous nucleotide sharing. TCRdb obtained this table from immuneACCESS and retained in-frame rearrangements with V and J assigned. These tables miss some clones; where compared with another copy, unresolved V genes account for less than half of the shortfall, and the remainder is unexplained. Clone size and the V and J calls come from that table; the DNA yielded D and trimming. This sample lists about 180,000 clones; roughly four fifths were detected once. The ten largest make up around 4.9% of the sample.

In this chain, TRBV7-7 is recombined with TRBJ2-7; matching of 6 bases hints at TRBD1 as the D gene. The receptor was isolated from a young man in good health and CMV-seronegative. Sequenced material: PBMCs. Here the CDR3 is given as CASSRQHVLDSHEQYF. The DNA is TGTGCTAGCAGCCGTCAACACGTCTTGGACAGCCACGAGCAGTACTTC.